This TCR beta chain was found in a study of neurological immune-mediated disorders. Findings of the study overall: The level of TCR clonal expansion was highest in patients with HTLV-1-associated myelopathy and lowest in multiple sclerosis, where it fell below the level seen in healthy controls.

Trimming cost V 6 bases and J 7 bases, with 19 bases left between them. The CDR3 sequence is 14 residues long. Germline V gives CDR1 SGHDT, CDR2 YYEEEE. TCRdb reprocessed the 5' RACE reads via MiXCR and lists one record per CDR3 protein. This table holds more than 75,000 distinct CDR3 sequences, 4.3% found once. The time point denotes: longitudinal time-point 3. It was from 2 million PBMCs stored at -80 C that the unsorted libraries were obtained. This clonotype was observed at least ten times. Its antigen is unidentified. The material sequenced was PBMCs. The TCR comes from a woman aged 55-70 years with multiple sclerosis. The chain is built from TRBV5-6 and TRBJ1-2; D remains unclear. CDR3 sequence reads: CASILVPGESGYTF. Here the CDR3 DNA reads TGTGCCAGCATTTTAGTTCCCGGGGAATCTGGCTACACCTTC. Using reference TRBV5-6 and TRBJ1-2 for the parts outside the CDR3, the full variable domain is DAGVTQSPTHLIKTRGQQVTLRCSPKSGHDTVSWYQQALGQGPQFIFQYYEEEERQRGNFPDRFSGHQFPNYSSELNVNALLLGDSALYLCASILVPGESGYTFGSGTRLTVV.